This T cell receptor (beta chain) was sequenced during a study of blood T cell repertoires in COVID-19. About the research overall: COVID-19 samples, acute and convalescent, were from the United States, Italy and Spain.

Germline V CDR1 and CDR2: LGHNA, YSLEER. This CDR3 has 14 residues. Trimming removed 0 bases from V and 7 bases from J, with 10 bases in between. Original analysis: Reference gene primer amplification yielded estimated nucleated cell counts. This table comes from immunoSEQ multiplex PCR, and its TCRdb copy is limited to in-frame clones, with some not included. Clone size and V and J calls were adopted from that table, with D and trimming inferred from the DNA. The sample has roughly 700,000 clones, about 87% seen once. The sequencing input was peripheral blood. The chain carries TRBV4-3 and TRBJ1-5; TRBD1 is a possible D gene (6 bases). The TCR originated in a woman between 18 and 29 years old with acute or convalescent COVID-19. CDR3 loop: CASSQDPGGQPQHF. The DNA for the CDR3 is TGCGCCAGCAGCCAAGATCCGGGGGGCCAGCCCCAGCATTTT.